This T cell receptor (beta chain) was profiled in a study of OX40 agonist ivuxolimab in advanced cancers. This table comes from immunoSEQ multiplex PCR, and its TCRdb copy is limited to in-frame clones, with some not included. Of tens of thousands of clones in the sample, approximately 81% were seen once. Per the germline V gene, CDR1 is SGDLS and CDR2 is YYNGEE. Between the trimmed V and J ends, which lost 0 bases and 7 bases, there was a span of 26 bases. This CDR3 is 18 amino acids long. This rearrangement joins TRBV9 to TRBJ2-7, with TRBD2 as a possible D gene (5 bases). The sample consisted of CD4+ or CD8+ T cells sorted from blood, taken in a trial of the OX40 agonist ivuxolimab. This clonotype was obtained from an adult with an advanced solid tumor such as melanoma, head and neck, liver or kidney cancer. The chain's CDR3 is CASSVASGPQSGEYEQYF. CDR3 bases: TGTGCCAGCAGCGTAGCGAGCGGACCACAGTCAGGAGAGTATGAGCAGTACTTC.